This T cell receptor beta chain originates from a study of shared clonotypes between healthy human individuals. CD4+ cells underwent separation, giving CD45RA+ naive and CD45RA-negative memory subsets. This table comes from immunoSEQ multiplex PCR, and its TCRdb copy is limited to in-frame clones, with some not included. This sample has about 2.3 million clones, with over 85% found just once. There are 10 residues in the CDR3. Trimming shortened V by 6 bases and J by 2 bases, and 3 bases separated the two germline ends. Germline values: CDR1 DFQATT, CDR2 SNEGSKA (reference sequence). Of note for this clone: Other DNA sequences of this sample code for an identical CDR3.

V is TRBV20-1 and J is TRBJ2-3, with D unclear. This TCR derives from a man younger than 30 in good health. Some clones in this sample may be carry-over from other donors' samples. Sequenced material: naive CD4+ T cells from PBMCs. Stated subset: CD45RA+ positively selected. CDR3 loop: CSAFTDTQYF. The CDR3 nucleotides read TGCAGTGCCTTCACAGATACGCAGTATTTT.